A selection of T cell receptor beta chains follows, all from one sample in a study of PD-1 blockade in classical Hodgkin lymphoma. The data were produced by immunoSEQ multiplex PCR, yet TCRdb's version contains in-frame clones alone and is incomplete. The table has fewer than 80,000 clones, 71% seen once; the top ten hold approximately 9.9%. Sequencing used peripheral blood mononuclear cells (PBMCs), obtained before the second cycle of nivolumab. These receptors were obtained from a human donor with classical Hodgkin lymphoma. The CDR3 runs from the conserved cysteine through the conserved F or W. A D gene is named only where the DNA matches it firmly. Clone sizes are given selectively: once, few, many, or a class where the clone is expanded.

abundance,d_gene,v_gene,j_gene,CDR3nt,CDR3aa
few,.,TRBV4-1,TRBJ1-1,TGCGCCAGCAGCCAAGATCATGGAACTGAAGCTTTCTTT,CASSQDHGTEAFF
.,.,TRBV7-9,TRBJ1-2,TGTGCCAGCAGCTCTACAGGGTGGGGCTACACCTTC,CASSSTGWGYTF
few,.,TRBV9,TRBJ2-5,TGTGCCAGCAGCTTCGGGCCCCAAGAGACCCAGTACTTC,CASSFGPQETQYF
.,TRBD1,TRBV2,TRBJ2-3,TGTGCCAGCAGACAGGGGAGCACAGATACGCAGTATTTT,CASRQGSTDTQYF
.,.,TRBV6-5,TRBJ1-2,TGTGCCAGCAGCTCCGACGGTGGCTACACCTTC,CASSSDGGYTF
once,TRBD2,TRBV7-9,TRBJ2-5,TGTGCCAGCACCGCCTCCCTAGCGGGGGTAGAGACCCAGTACTTC,CASTASLAGVETQYF
.,TRBD1,TRBV28,TRBJ1-2,TGTGCCAGCAGTTCCGGGACAGGGACCTATGGCTACACCTTC,CASSSGTGTYGYTF
.,.,TRBV6-5,TRBJ1-3,TGTGCCAGCAGTTACACCGGGACACTCTCTGGAAACACCATATATTTT,CASSYTGTLSGNTIYF
.,.,TRBV28,TRBJ1-3,TGTGCCAGCAGTTTATTCAGTTCTGGAAACACCATATATTTT,CASSLFSSGNTIYF
.,TRBD1,TRBV27,TRBJ1-2,TGTGCCAGCAGTTCACCAGGACAGGGCGCCTATGGCTACACCTTC,CASSSPGQGAYGYTF
.,TRBD1,TRBV4-1,TRBJ1-4,TGCGCCAGCAGCCAACCGCCGGGACAGGGGGTTCTAAATGAAAAACTGTTTTTT,CASSQPPGQGVLNEKLFF
.,.,TRBV27,TRBJ1-6,TGTGCCAGCAGTTTAGGAGCAATTTCACCCCTCCACTTT,CASSLGAISPLHF
.,.,TRBV5-1,TRBJ2-2,TGCGCCAGCAGCTTGCTGGCAGACCCGAACACCGGGGAGCTGTTTTTT,CASSLLADPNTGELFF
.,.,TRBV19,TRBJ1-5,TGTGCCAGTAGTATGACCAATCAGCCCCAGCATTTT,CASSMTNQPQHF
once,TRBD1,TRBV2,TRBJ2-7,TGTGCCAGCAGTGAAGGGGGACAGGGATACGAGCAGTACTTC,CASSEGGQGYEQYF
.,TRBD1,TRBV11-2,TRBJ2-1,TGTGCCAGCAGCGGTCGGACAGGGGCACCGGAGCAGTTCTTC,CASSGRTGAPEQFF
.,.,TRBV5-6,TRBJ1-1,TGTGCCAGCAGCTTCCAGGGACTCATGAACACTGAAGCTTTCTTT,CASSFQGLMNTEAFF